This T cell receptor beta chain was captured in a study of T cells in Graves' hyperthyroidism and ophthalmopathy. Overall study context: Peripheral blood draws took place at initial diagnosis, ahead of any treatment.

CDR1 and CDR2 from the germline V gene are ENHRY and SYGVKD. The CDR3 runs 14 residues. V lost 4 bases to trimming and J lost 3 bases, with 12 bases between them. Amplified TCR beta CDR3 regions came from RNA transcripts. In the first-round RT-PCR of the TCR CDR3, the HTBI primer set was used. TCRdb itself ran the multiplex PCR reads through MiXCR, one entry per CDR3 protein. The sample shows roughly 800,000 distinct CDR3 sequences, 38% of them seen only once. This clonotype was counted at least ten times. The receptor comes from a man aged 18-30 years with Graves' hyperthyroidism. The material sequenced was blood. The chain employs TRBV10-3 and TRBJ1-1; the D gene is possibly TRBD1 (5 bases). For the CDR3, the DNA is TGTGCCATCAGTGTGAGGGGCTTGGACACTGAAGCTTTCTTT. Translation gives CAISVRGLDTEAFF.